One sample yielded the 9 T cell receptor beta chains listed below, sequenced in a study of regulatory dendritic cells for organ transplantation. The data were produced by immunoSEQ multiplex PCR, yet TCRdb's version contains in-frame clones alone and is incomplete. The sample includes under 40,000 clones, around 90% of them seen just once. What was sequenced was naive CD8+ T cells from blood. Subset noted: CD45RA+ naive T cells. Source of these receptors: a human donor in good health.

This chain connects TRBV27 to TRBJ2-7; TRBD1 aligns across 7 bases. Per germline, CDR1 MNHEY and CDR2 SMNVEV (reference sequence). This CDR3 region has 14 residues. With V trimmed by 4 bases and J by 2 bases, 5 bases remained unmatched. CDR3 DNA: TGTGCCAGCAGTTCCCGGGACAGCACCTACGAGCAGTACTTC. It is translated as CASSSRDSTYEQYF.

The V call is TRBV27, the J call TRBJ2-6; possible D gene TRBD2, 6 bases. From germline, CDR1 is MNHEY and CDR2 SMNVEV (reference sequence). V was cut by 7 bases and J by 3 bases, with 10 bases left in between. CDR3 length: 14 amino acids. The CDR3 here is CASTPGGGANVLTF. DNA for the CDR3: TGTGCCAGCACTCCCGGGGGTGGGGCCAACGTCCTGACTTTC.

The V and J genes are TRBV11-2 and TRBJ1-4; tentative D call: TRBD1 (5 bases). V was cut by 5 bases and J by 5 bases, with 18 bases left in between. In germline, CDR1 is SGHAT, CDR2 FQNNGV. The CDR3 is made up of 16 amino acids. The CDR3 region has the DNA TGTGCCAGCAGCCCAGACACGGGACGTTACAATGAAAAACTGTTTTTT. The encoded protein is CASSPDTGRYNEKLFF. Full variable domain (rest looked up from reference TRBV11-2 and TRBJ1-4): EAGVAQSPRYKIIEKRQSVAFWCNPISGHATLYWYQQILGQGPKLLIQFQNNGVVDDSQLPKDRFSAERLKGVDSTLKIQPAKLEDSAVYLCASSPDTGRYNEKLFFGSGTQLSVL.

The chain uses TRBV5-6 and TRBJ1-1; D unclear. In germline, CDR1 is SGHDT, CDR2 YYEEEE. V was clipped by 5 bases and J by 1 base, with 9 bases between them. The CDR3 consists of 13 residues. The CDR3 loop reads CASSLEANTEAFF. CDR3 nucleotides: TGTGCCAGCAGTCTCGAGGCGAACACTGAAGCTTTCTTT.

The J gene is TRBJ2-7, the V gene TRBV6-5; the match to TRBD2 covers 10 bases. Germline loops: CDR1 MNHEY, CDR2 SVGAGI. The CDR3 is 13 residues long. The ends lost 9 bases at V and 2 bases at J; junction bases unmatched: 4. The chain's CDR3 is CASSSGGPYEQYF. The DNA for the CDR3 is TGTGCCAGTTCTAGCGGGGGACCCTACGAGCAGTACTTC.

The V call is TRBV6-1, the J call TRBJ2-7; TRBD2 matches at 8 bases. The CDR3 sequence is 16 residues long. Germline CDR1 and CDR2: MNHNS and SASEGT. J gave up 2 bases and V 3 bases, and 9 bases lay outside the gene matches. This CDR3 is CASSDTPSGSTYEQYF. The CDR3 region has the DNA TGTGCCAGCAGTGATACCCCTAGCGGGTCCACCTACGAGCAGTACTTC.

The chain employs TRBV13 and TRBJ2-1; the D call may be TRBD1 or TRBD2 (5 bases each). Germline V gives CDR1 PRHDT, CDR2 FYEKMQ (reference sequence). The CDR3 runs to 13 residues. V was cut by 5 bases and J by 7 bases, with 12 bases left in between. The CDR3 spells CASSEGTMNEQFF. CDR3 bases: TGTGCCAGCAGCGAAGGGACGATGAATGAGCAGTTCTTC.

This clone has just a few counts. The chain links TRBV19 to TRBJ1-1, with 9 nucleotides matching TRBD1. CDR1 and CDR2 (germline): LNHDA, SQIVND (reference sequence). This CDR3 is 14 amino acids long. The ends lost 3 bases at V and 4 bases at J; junction bases unmatched: 3. This chain's CDR3 is CASSIGQGITEAFF. In nucleotides, the CDR3 is TGTGCCAGTAGTATCGGACAGGGGATCACTGAAGCTTTCTTT.

V usage is TRBV30 and J usage is TRBJ2-7; no clear D. Between the trimmed V and J ends, which lost 3 bases and 4 bases, there was a span of 10 bases. The CDR3 consists of 12 residues. From germline, CDR1 is GTSNPN and CDR2 SVGIG (reference sequence). CDR3 DNA sequence: TGTGCCTGGAGCCGGATCGATTACGAGCAGTACTTC. Protein sequence: CAWSRIDYEQYF.